This entry lists 28 T cell receptor beta chains sequenced from one sample in a study of blood T cell repertoires in COVID-19. Some clones are missing from TCRdb's copy, which holds only in-frame ones; the method was immunoSEQ multiplex PCR. This table has around 150,000 clones, roughly 85% appearing once. Sequencing was done on a sample of PBMCs or T cells enriched from blood (not recorded which). The receptors derive from a woman between 50 and 59 years old who had recovered from COVID-19.

V gene TRBV27 combines with J gene TRBJ1-1, with D maybe TRBD1 (6 bases). Germline V gene sequence: CDR1 MNHEY, CDR2 SMNVEV (reference sequence). This CDR3 is built from 14 residues. Trimming took 4 bases from V and 2 from J, leaving 11 bases between them. Written as DNA, the CDR3 is TGTGCCAGCAGTTCCCAGGGGAGCAACACTGAAGCTTTCTTT. The encoded protein is CASSSQGSNTEAFF.

This sequence joins TRBV18 and TRBJ2-3, with TRBD2 as a possible D gene (6 bases). The germline gives CDR1 KGHSH, CDR2 LQKENI. This CDR3 spans 14 amino acids. Trimming took 3 bases from V and 0 from J, leaving 7 bases between them. The CDR3 here is CASSPGLSTDTQYF. CDR3 nucleotides: TGTGCCAGCTCACCGGGACTTAGCACAGATACGCAGTATTTT.

The chain has TRBV11-3 and TRBJ2-5; the D is unclear. This CDR3 has 14 amino acids. V lost 1 base and J lost 10, with 16 bases in between. Germline assignment: CDR1 SGHNT and CDR2 YENEEA. The CDR3: CASSLGDSRAVQYF. In DNA, the CDR3 is TGTGCCAGCAGCTTAGGAGATTCGAGAGCTGTCCAGTACTTC.

J is TRBJ1-1 and V is TRBV6-5; a weak D match, TRBD1 (6 bases). V was clipped by 2 bases and J by 8 bases, with 15 bases between them. The CDR3 sequence is 14 residues long. In germline, CDR1 is MNHEY, CDR2 SVGAGI. The CDR3 reads CASSYPTRQGEAFF. DNA of the CDR3: TGTGCCAGCAGTTACCCCACTCGTCAGGGGGAAGCTTTCTTT.

V usage is TRBV9 and J usage is TRBJ2-4; no clear D gene. V was pared by 1 base and J by 0 bases, with 8 bases between. The CDR3 is made up of 15 amino acids. Germline V gene lookup returns CDR1 SGDLS and CDR2 YYNGEE. CDR3 sequence: CASSVSYLAKNIQYF. CDR3 DNA sequence: TGTGCCAGCAGCGTATCCTATCTAGCCAAAAACATTCAGTACTTC.

V is TRBV5-1 and J is TRBJ2-1; the D is unclear. This CDR3 comprises 13 residues. The germline V gene has CDR1 SGHRS and CDR2 YFSETQ. Deletions cut 0 bases from V and 5 bases from J, with 6 bases between. Written as DNA, the CDR3 is TGCGCCAGCAGCTTGGACTACCACAATGAGCAGTTCTTC. Protein: CASSLDYHNEQFF.

The chain carries TRBV6-1 and TRBJ1-4; TRBD1 might be the D (5 bases). The CDR3 sequence is 16 residues long. Germline V CDR1 and CDR2: MNHNS, SASEGT. V gave up 2 bases and J gave up 5 bases, with 15 bases separating them. The CDR3 loop reads CASSEWGQSSNEKLFF. The CDR3 region has the DNA TGTGCCAGCAGTGAATGGGGCCAGAGTAGCAATGAAAAACTGTTTTTT.

The gene calls are TRBV28 and TRBJ2-1, with 11 bases aligning to TRBD2. Germline V gene data show CDR1 as MDHEN and CDR2 as SYDVKM. The V segment lost 3 bases and the J segment 7 bases; nucleotides outside the gene matches: 2. CDR3 length: 14 residues. The CDR3: CASSFSGGGNEQFF. CDR3 in DNA: TGTGCCAGCAGTTTTAGCGGGGGGGGAAATGAGCAGTTCTTC. Using reference TRBV28 and TRBJ2-1 for the parts outside the CDR3, the full variable domain is DVKVTQSSRYLVKRTGEKVFLECVQDMDHENMFWYRQDPGLGLRLIYFSYDVKMKEKGDIPEGYSVSREKKERFSLILESASTNQTSMYLCASSFSGGGNEQFFGPGTRLTVL.

The chain uses TRBV5-1 and TRBJ2-2; the match to TRBD2 covers 7 bases. The junction had 7 bases not matched to a gene; V was cut back by 5 bases and J by 0 bases. Germline V gene data show CDR1 as SGHRS and CDR2 as YFSETQ. The CDR3 sequence is 16 residues long. CDR3 coding DNA: TGCGCCAGCAGACCAACTAGCGCTGCGAACACCGGGGAGCTGTTTTTT. It codes for CASRPTSAANTGELFF.

The J gene is TRBJ1-4, the V gene TRBV28, with 7 bases that match TRBD1. This CDR3 is 14 amino acids long. The V segment lost 6 bases and the J segment 8 bases; nucleotides outside the gene matches: 9. Germline V CDR1 and CDR2: MDHEN, SYDVKM. The CDR3 bases are TGTGCCAGCAGCTTGCAGGGGGTGCGGGAAAAACTGTTTTTT. Amino acid sequence: CASSLQGVREKLFF.

This rearrangement joins TRBV3-1 (or the pseudogene TRBV3-2) to TRBJ2-7, with unresolved D. The germline CDR1 and CDR2 sequences are LGHDT and YNNKEL (reference sequence). V dropped 0 bases and J dropped 7 bases, with 16 bases sitting between them. The CDR3 covers 15 residues. This CDR3 reads CASSQDLGAPSEQYF. The CDR3 bases are TGTGCCAGCAGCCAAGATCTGGGCGCCCCGAGTGAGCAGTACTTC.

The chain couples TRBV19 to TRBJ1-1; 10 positions match TRBD1. The CDR3 runs 14 residues. V dropped 6 bases and J dropped 4; count of bases not matched to a gene: 5. Germline V lookup: CDR1 LNHDA, CDR2 SQIVND (reference sequence). CDR3 DNA: TGTGCCAGTAGGACAGGGGGCGCGTTCACTGAAGCTTTCTTT. This encodes CASRTGGAFTEAFF.

This chain uses TRBV4-1 with TRBJ2-7; tentative D call: TRBD1 (6 bases). The CDR3 sequence is 16 residues long. CDR1 MGHRA and CDR2 YSYEKL come from the germline V gene. Trimming left V 0 bases short and J 2 bases short, with 14 bases between. For the CDR3, the DNA is TGCGCCAGCAGCCAAGAGGACAGATCTAAAGCCTACGAGCAGTACTTC. Translated, it gives CASSQEDRSKAYEQYF.

To note about this clone: A read error may produce the germline difference seen at one junction end. The CDR3 nucleotides are TGTGCCAGCAGATTATACAGGGTGAACACCGGGGAGCTGTTTTTT. Translation: CASRLYRVNTGELFF. The rearrangement uses TRBV28 and TRBJ2-2; possible D gene TRBD1, 6 bases. Germline V lookup: CDR1 MDHEN, CDR2 SYDVKM. CDR3 length: 15 amino acids.

The V call is TRBV5-4, the J call TRBJ1-2, with D tentatively TRBD1 (5 bases). V lost 1 base and J 4 bases, leaving 11 bases between the germline ends. Looked up from germline, CDR1 is SGHNT and CDR2 is YYREEE (reference sequence). The CDR3 length is 14 residues. The CDR3 reads CASSLRGQPYGYTF. The CDR3 DNA reads TGTGCCAGCAGCTTGCGCGGACAACCCTATGGCTACACCTTC.

The genes are TRBV11-3 and TRBJ1-4; TRBD1 matches 8 bases. The CDR3 sequence is 15 residues long. With V trimmed by 5 bases and J by 8 bases, 10 bases remained unmatched. Germline V lookup: CDR1 SGHNT, CDR2 YENEEA. CDR3 residues: CASSPMRSGGEKLFF. DNA of the CDR3: TGTGCCAGCAGCCCCATGAGGTCAGGGGGCGAAAAACTGTTTTTT. Full variable domain (remainder filled in from reference TRBV11-3 and TRBJ1-4): EAGVVQSPRYKIIEKKQPVAFWCNPISGHNTLYWYLQNLGQGPELLIRYENEEAVDDSQLPKDRFSAERLKGVDSTLKIQPAELGDSAVYLCASSPMRSGGEKLFFGSGTQLSVL.

This chain uses TRBV6-5 with TRBJ1-2, with D possibly being TRBD1 (5 bases). In germline, CDR1 is MNHEY, CDR2 SVGAGI. V lost 3 bases and J lost 0, with 14 bases in between. This CDR3 is built from 16 residues. This CDR3 is CASSYRKGRANYGYTF. The DNA for the CDR3 is TGTGCCAGCAGTTATCGCAAGGGCAGGGCTAACTATGGCTACACCTTC.

This clone was counted between two and nine times. The rearrangement links TRBV10-2 to TRBJ2-1; D is possibly TRBD1 (5 bases). Germline CDR1 is WSHSY and CDR2 is SAAADI. The CDR3 loop spans 16 amino acids. Trimming shortened V by 6 bases and J by 8 bases, and 23 bases separated the two germline ends. CDR3 nucleotides: TGCGCCAGCAGCGGCCTAGGGTACGGTAGGGGCGATGAGCAGTTCTTC. Translating gives CASSGLGYGRGDEQFF.

The V gene is TRBV18, the J gene TRBJ2-1; TRBD2 aligns across 13 bases. The CDR3 covers 15 residues. Germline V gives CDR1 KGHSH, CDR2 LQKENI. V lost 6 bases to trimming and J lost 6 bases; unmatched junction nucleotides: 5. This chain's CDR3 is CASSRWTSGSNEQFF. The CDR3 DNA is TGTGCCAGCTCCCGCTGGACTAGCGGGAGCAATGAGCAGTTCTTC. Filled out from reference TRBV18 and TRBJ2-1, the complete variable domain reads NAGVMQNPRHLVRRRGQEARLRCSPMKGHSHVYWYRQLPEEGLKFMVYLQKENIIDESGMPKERFSAEFPKEGPSILRIQQVVRGDSAAYFCASSRWTSGSNEQFFGPGTRLTVL.

The rearrangement uses TRBV19 and TRBJ2-1, with 10 bases lining up with TRBD2. There are 15 residues in the CDR3. The V segment lost 5 bases and the J segment 10 bases; nucleotides outside the gene matches: 11. Germline CDR1 and CDR2: LNHDA and SQIVND (reference sequence). The CDR3: CASSESGRALGEQFF. CDR3 sequence (DNA): TGTGCCAGTAGTGAAAGCGGGAGGGCCTTGGGGGAGCAGTTCTTC.

In its sample, this clone was seen a few times. The gene calls are TRBV28 and TRBJ1-2; D gene uncertain. Germline values: CDR1 MDHEN, CDR2 SYDVKM. The germline V and J ends were trimmed by 3 bases and 7 bases, with 9 bases remaining between them. The CDR3 contains 12 residues. CDR3 coding DNA: TGTGCCAGCAGTTTTTTTGTTAGTGGCTACACCTTC. Translated: CASSFFVSGYTF.

V is TRBV7-2 and J is TRBJ1-5; D is possibly TRBD1 (6 bases). This CDR3 has 14 residues. CDR1 is SGHTA, CDR2 FQGNSA, per germline. V was shortened by 4 bases and J by 10 bases, with 17 bases between the two germline ends. CDR3 amino acids: CASSSGQSLIPQHF. Here the CDR3 DNA reads TGTGCCAGCAGCTCCGGACAGAGTCTCATCCCCCAGCATTTT.

This clone was seen a few times. The chain uses TRBV18 and TRBJ2-1; D unclear. V shed 3 bases and J shed 4 bases, with 10 bases lying between them. This CDR3 is built from 14 residues. Germline CDR1 and CDR2: KGHSH and LQKENI. The CDR3 DNA sequence: TGTGCCAGCTCACCCTGGGCTACTTACAATGAGCAGTTCTTC. Translated, it gives CASSPWATYNEQFF.

This clone was picked up many times. Germline and junction disagree at one end, which may indicate a read error. This sequence joins TRBV3-1 (or the pseudogene TRBV3-2) and TRBJ2-7; 8 bases agree with TRBD1. CDR1 is LGHDT and CDR2 is YNNKEL in the germline V gene (reference sequence). This CDR3 spans 14 amino acids. The CDR3 spells CASSGDRLSHEQYF. The CDR3 bases are TGTGCCAGCAGCGGGGACAGGCTCTCCCACGAGCAGTACTTC.

This clone was seen only once. The chain recombines TRBV3-1 (or the pseudogene TRBV3-2) with TRBJ2-6; a weak D match, TRBD2 (6 bases). Germline values: CDR1 LGHDT, CDR2 YNNKEL (reference sequence). The V end lost 4 bases, the J end lost 7 bases, and 20 bases lay between the germline ends. The length of the CDR3 is 17 residues. The CDR3 DNA follows: TGTGCCAGCAGCCCTCTAGTCGGAGAGGAGGGAGCCAACGTCCTGACTTTC. Translated: CASSPLVGEEGANVLTF.

This rearrangement joins TRBV7-8 to TRBJ1-5; D ambiguous. V lost 1 base, J lost 3 bases, and 10 bases lay in between. This CDR3 is 15 amino acids long. From germline, CDR1 is SGHVS and CDR2 FQNEAQ. In nucleotides, the CDR3 is TGTGCCAGCAGCTTAGTTGCTCGGTCCAATCAGCCCCAGCATTTT. This encodes CASSLVARSNQPQHF.

This chain connects TRBV6-5 to TRBJ2-1; 11 positions match TRBD2. The V gene end was trimmed by 6 bases and the J gene end by 7 bases; junction bases not matched to a gene: 5. Per germline, CDR1 MNHEY and CDR2 SVGAGI. The CDR3 totals 14 residues. The CDR3 sequence: CASSLLAGVNEQFF. In nucleotides, the CDR3 is TGTGCCAGCAGCCTACTAGCGGGAGTTAATGAGCAGTTCTTC.

There are a few counts of this clone. The chain couples TRBV11-3 to TRBJ1-1; the D is unclear. Germline V gives CDR1 SGHNT, CDR2 YENEEA. Deletions cut 1 base from V and 1 base from J, with 4 bases between. The CDR3 has 13 residues. The CDR3 reads CASSLGGNTEAFF. The CDR3, as DNA: TGTGCCAGCAGCTTAGGAGGGAACACTGAAGCTTTCTTT.